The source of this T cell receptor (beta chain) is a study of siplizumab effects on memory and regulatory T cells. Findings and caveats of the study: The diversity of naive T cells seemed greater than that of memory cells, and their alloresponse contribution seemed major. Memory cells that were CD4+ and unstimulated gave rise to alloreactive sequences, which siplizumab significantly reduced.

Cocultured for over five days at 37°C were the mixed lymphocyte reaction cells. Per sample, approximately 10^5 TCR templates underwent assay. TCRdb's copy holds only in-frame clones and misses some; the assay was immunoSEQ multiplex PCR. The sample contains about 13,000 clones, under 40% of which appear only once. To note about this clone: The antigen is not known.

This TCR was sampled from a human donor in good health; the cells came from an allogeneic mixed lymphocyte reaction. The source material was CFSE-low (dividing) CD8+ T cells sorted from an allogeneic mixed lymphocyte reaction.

The CDR3 region is CASSFSQGGTGELFF. For the CDR3, the DNA is TGTGCCAGCAGCTTTAGTCAGGGAGGTACCGGGGAGCTGTTTTTT. The rearrangement links TRBV5-5 to TRBJ2-2, with D possibly being TRBD2 (6 bases). CDR1 and CDR2 (germline): SGHKS, YYEKEE (reference sequence). This CDR3 has 15 residues. V was clipped by 2 bases and J by 5 bases, with 13 bases between them.